These T cell receptor beta chains were read from a single sample in a study of shared clonotypes between healthy human individuals. Libraries were prepared by immunoSEQ multiplex PCR; TCRdb keeps only in-frame clonotypes and omits some of them. The data contain about 2.1 million clones, just over 90% of them singletons. Sequenced input: naive CD8+ T cells from PBMCs. The receptors stem from a man aged 18 to 29 in good health. Some clones in this sample may be carry-over from other donors' samples. CDR3s leave out the opening cysteine and the closing phenylalanine or tryptophan. Each record gives: V gene, J gene, CDR3 length, CDR3 protein.

V gene: TRBV11-2
J gene: TRBJ2-7
CDR3 length: 11
CDR3 protein: ASSFGTINEQY

V gene: TRBV6-5
J gene: TRBJ2-7
CDR3 length: 12
CDR3 protein: ASSYFGNSYEQY

V gene: TRBV28
J gene: TRBJ2-3
CDR3 length: 14
CDR3 protein: ASSFAGGPIPDTQY

V gene: TRBV7-9
J gene: TRBJ2-4
CDR3 length: 15
CDR3 protein: ASSARTGGEAKNIQY

V gene: TRBV7-9
J gene: TRBJ1-1
CDR3 length: 12
CDR3 protein: ASSWTGVNTEAF

V gene: TRBV7-9
J gene: TRBJ2-3
CDR3 length: 10
CDR3 protein: ASSSTQDTQY

V gene: TRBV7-9
J gene: TRBJ2-5
CDR3 length: 13
CDR3 protein: ASSARRDSQETQY

V gene: TRBV5-4
J gene: TRBJ1-2
CDR3 length: 14
CDR3 protein: ASSLRETVSNYGYT

V gene: TRBV7-9
J gene: TRBJ2-3
CDR3 length: 13
CDR3 protein: ASSEGTGGTDTQY

V gene: TRBV11-3
J gene: TRBJ2-3
CDR3 length: 12
CDR3 protein: ASSLDSDTDTQY

V gene: TRBV9
J gene: TRBJ1-1
CDR3 length: 12
CDR3 protein: ASSPKISHTEAF

V gene: TRBV9
J gene: TRBJ2-7
CDR3 length: 12
CDR3 protein: ASSGTATSYEQY

V gene: TRBV5-1
J gene: TRBJ1-1
CDR3 length: 13
CDR3 protein: ASSYSTQGGTEAF

V gene: TRBV27
J gene: TRBJ1-2
CDR3 length: 11
CDR3 protein: ASSLGQSGGYT

V gene: TRBV29-1
J gene: TRBJ2-1
CDR3 length: 15
CDR3 protein: SVPHNLLADLYNEQF

V gene: TRBV4-1
J gene: TRBJ2-7
CDR3 length: 12
CDR3 protein: ASSQEASPYEQY

V gene: TRBV21-1
J gene: TRBJ2-7
CDR3 length: 12
CDR3 protein: ASSDRDTAYEQY

V gene: TRBV11-2
J gene: TRBJ2-1
CDR3 length: 12
CDR3 protein: ASSLSGGVLEQF

V gene: TRBV5-6
J gene: TRBJ1-2
CDR3 length: 12
CDR3 protein: ASSWDRDSYGYT

V gene: TRBV6-1
J gene: TRBJ2-7
CDR3 length: 13
CDR3 protein: ASSEGGDTSYEQY

V gene: TRBV27
J gene: TRBJ1-1
CDR3 length: 12
CDR3 protein: ASSLSRASLEAF

V gene: TRBV5-1
J gene: TRBJ2-5
CDR3 length: 14
CDR3 protein: ASSLSAGEYQETQY

V gene: TRBV29-1
J gene: TRBJ2-1
CDR3 length: 8
CDR3 protein: SVDHNEQF

V gene: TRBV29-1
J gene: TRBJ2-7
CDR3 length: 13
CDR3 protein: SVEGGTSGNYEQY

V gene: TRBV11-2
J gene: TRBJ2-5
CDR3 length: 14
CDR3 protein: ASSLALGGLQETQY

V gene: TRBV6-1
J gene: TRBJ2-1
CDR3 length: 11
CDR3 protein: ASSEYNHNEQF

V gene: TRBV11-2
J gene: TRBJ1-2
CDR3 length: 10
CDR3 protein: ASSLGLAGYT

V gene: TRBV5-1
J gene: TRBJ2-7
CDR3 length: 15
CDR3 protein: ASSPGGLNDASYEQY